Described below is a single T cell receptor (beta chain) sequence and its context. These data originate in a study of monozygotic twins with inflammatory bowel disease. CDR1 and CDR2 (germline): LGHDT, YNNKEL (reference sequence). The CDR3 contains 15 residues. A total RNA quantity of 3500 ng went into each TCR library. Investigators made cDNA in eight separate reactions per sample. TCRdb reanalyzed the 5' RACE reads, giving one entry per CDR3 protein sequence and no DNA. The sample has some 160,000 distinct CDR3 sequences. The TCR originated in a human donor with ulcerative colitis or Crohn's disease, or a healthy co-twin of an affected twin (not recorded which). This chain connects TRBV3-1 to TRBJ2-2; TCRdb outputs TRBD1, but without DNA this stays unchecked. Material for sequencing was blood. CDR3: CASAKTGVPGGELFF.